One sample yielded the 5 T cell receptor beta chains listed below, sequenced in a study of shared clonotypes between healthy human individuals. Produced via immunoSEQ multiplex PCR; TCRdb's table is partial and in-frame only. In the table there are about 2.4 million clones, 93% of which are singletons. Sequencing input: naive CD4+ T cells from PBMCs. Described subset: CD45RA+ positively selected. Source of these receptors: a young man in good health. Some clones in this sample may be carry-over from other donors' samples.

The chain combines TRBV5-8 with TRBJ2-7; weak D call: TRBD1 (5 bases). V was clipped by 0 bases and J by 3 bases, with 10 bases between them. The CDR3 has 14 residues. CDR1 and CDR2 from the germline V gene are SGHTS and YDEGEE. CDR3 bases: TGTGCCAGCAGCTTGGCCGTAGGGGTCTACGAGCAGTACTTC. Amino acid sequence: CASSLAVGVYEQYF.

This chain uses TRBV19 with TRBJ1-2, with D tentatively TRBD1 (5 bases). Trimming pared 6 bases from V and 5 bases from J, leaving 10 bases between. Germline V CDR1 and CDR2: LNHDA, SQIVND (reference sequence). CDR3 length: 12 amino acids. In nucleotides, the CDR3 is TGTGCCAGTAGGAGGGGAGGTTATGGCTACACCTTC. Protein sequence: CASRRGGYGYTF. The full variable domain, rest sourced from reference TRBV19 and TRBJ1-2, is DGGITQSPKYLFRKEGQNVTLSCEQNLNHDAMYWYRQDPGQGLRLIYYSQIVNDFQKGDIAEGYSVSREKKESFPLTVTSAQKNPTAFYLCASRRGGYGYTFGSGTRLTVV.

This clone was recorded a few times. The chain uses TRBV27 and TRBJ1-2; D not certain. This CDR3 comprises 15 residues. V was clipped by 5 bases and J by 1 base, with 14 bases between them. Germline lookup yields CDR1 MNHEY and CDR2 SMNVEV (reference sequence). This chain's CDR3 is CASSPYKLFNYGYTF. In DNA, the CDR3 is TGTGCCAGCAGTCCATACAAGTTATTTAACTATGGCTACACCTTC.

The rearrangement joins TRBV28 to TRBJ2-7, with D hard to call. The CDR3 totals 15 residues. V lost 3 bases and J 2 bases, leaving 14 bases between the germline ends. The germline CDR1 and CDR2 sequences are MDHEN and SYDVKM. In DNA, the CDR3 is TGTGCCAGCAGTTTCACGTACTCCCCACCCTACGAGCAGTACTTC. Encoded protein: CASSFTYSPPYEQYF.

This clone was detected a few times. The chain has TRBV7-7 and TRBJ2-5, with D possibly being TRBD1 (6 bases). The germline V and J ends were trimmed by 5 bases and 1 base, with 14 bases remaining between them. Germline loops: CDR1 SSHAT, CDR2 FNYEAQ (reference sequence). The CDR3 extends over 15 amino acids. The CDR3 bases are TGTGCCAGCAGCCAGGGGTTTGGGAGCCAAGAGACCCAGTACTTC. Amino acids: CASSQGFGSQETQYF.